This T cell receptor (beta chain) was sequenced in a study of blood T cell repertoires in COVID-19. The wider study: The United States, Italy and Spain were the sources of the acute and convalescent COVID-19 samples. T cells, B-cell-depleted T cells, or PBMCs supplied cDNA or gDNA.

In the study's own analysis: By means of reference gene primer amplification, nucleated cell counts were estimated. Method: immunoSEQ multiplex PCR; TCRdb's copy keeps in-frame clones and lacks some. Clone size and the V and J calls come from that table; the DNA yielded D and trimming. The sample yields fewer than 350,000 clones, approximately 86% seen once. Germline V gene data show CDR1 as SEHNR and CDR2 as FQNEAQ (reference sequence). J was trimmed by 2 bases and V by 3 bases; bases with no gene match: 4. CDR3 length equals 14 residues. The specimen sequenced was peripheral blood. The chain joins TRBV7-9 to TRBJ2-7, with 7 bases that match TRBD1. The receptor was derived from a man in his forties with active or convalescent COVID-19. CDR3 in amino acids: CASSFDRATYEQYF. CDR3 DNA sequence: TGTGCCAGCAGCTTCGACAGGGCCACCTACGAGCAGTACTTC. Filled out from reference TRBV7-9 and TRBJ2-7, the complete variable domain reads DTGVSQNPRHKITKRGQNVTFRCDPISEHNRLYWYRQTLGQGPEFLTYFQNEAQLEKSRLLSDRFSAERPKGSFSTLEIQRTEQGDSAMYLCASSFDRATYEQYFGPGTRLTVT.